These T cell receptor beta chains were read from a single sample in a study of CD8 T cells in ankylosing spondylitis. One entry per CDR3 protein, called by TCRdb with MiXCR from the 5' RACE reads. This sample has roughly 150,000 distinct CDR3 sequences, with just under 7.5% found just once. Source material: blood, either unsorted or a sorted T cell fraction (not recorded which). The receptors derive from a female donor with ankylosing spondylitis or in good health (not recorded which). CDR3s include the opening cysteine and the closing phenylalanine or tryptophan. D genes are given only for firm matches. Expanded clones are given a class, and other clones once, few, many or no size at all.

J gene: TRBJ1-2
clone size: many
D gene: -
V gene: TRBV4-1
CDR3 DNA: TGCGCCAGCAGCCAAGAAGATACAGGACGAGGGGGCTACACCTTC
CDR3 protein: CASSQEDTGRGGYTF

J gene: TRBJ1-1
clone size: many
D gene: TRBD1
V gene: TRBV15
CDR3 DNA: TGTGCCACCAGCATAGACAGGGGAAGAGCTTTCTTT
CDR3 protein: CATSIDRGRAFF

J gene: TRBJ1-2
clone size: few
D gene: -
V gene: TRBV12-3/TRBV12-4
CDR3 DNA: TGTGCCAGCAGTTTACGAGGGTTAAACTGGGCTAACTATGGCTACACCTTC
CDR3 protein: CASSLRGLNWANYGYTF

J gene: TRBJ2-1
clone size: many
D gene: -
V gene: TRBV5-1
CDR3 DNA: TGCGCCAGCAGCATACCTAGATCGGGTAGGGGAAATGAGCAGTTCTTC
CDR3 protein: CASSIPRSGRGNEQFF

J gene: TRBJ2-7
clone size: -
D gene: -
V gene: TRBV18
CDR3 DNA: TGTGCCAGCTCACCCCCGAGGGCGGAGTCCTACGAGCAGTACTTC
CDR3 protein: CASSPPRAESYEQYF

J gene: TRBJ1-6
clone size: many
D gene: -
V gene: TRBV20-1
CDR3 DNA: TGCAGTGCTGGGCTTAATTCACCCCTCCACTTT
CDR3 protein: CSAGLNSPLHF

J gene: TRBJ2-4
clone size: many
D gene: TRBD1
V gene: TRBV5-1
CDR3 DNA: TGCGCCAGCAGCCCGGGACAGATTGTCAAAAACATTCAGTACTTC
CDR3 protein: CASSPGQIVKNIQYF

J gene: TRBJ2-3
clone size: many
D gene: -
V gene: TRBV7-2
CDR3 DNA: TGTGCCAGCAGCCGGCGGTACCCCTTCACAGATACGCAGTATTTT
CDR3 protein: CASSRRYPFTDTQYF

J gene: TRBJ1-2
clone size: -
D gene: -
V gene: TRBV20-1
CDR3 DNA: TGCAGTGCTCAGGCTCCCGGGGATGGCTACACCTTC
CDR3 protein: CSAQAPGDGYTF

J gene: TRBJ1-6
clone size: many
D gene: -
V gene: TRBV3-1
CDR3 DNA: TGTGCCAGCAGCCAAGAGGCCCAGGGTAATTCACCCCTCCACTTT
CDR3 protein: CASSQEAQGNSPLHF

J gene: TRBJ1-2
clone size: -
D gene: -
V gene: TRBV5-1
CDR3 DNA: TGCGCCAGCAGCTTGAGACAGCCGACACCCTCTTATGGCTACACCTTC
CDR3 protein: CASSLRQPTPSYGYTF

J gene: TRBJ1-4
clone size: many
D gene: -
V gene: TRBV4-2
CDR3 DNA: TGTGCCAGCAGCCAAGATAGTAAAGTGTTTTTT
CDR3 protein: CASSQDSKVFF

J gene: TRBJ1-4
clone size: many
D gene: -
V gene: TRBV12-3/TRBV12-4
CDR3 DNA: TGTGCCAGCAGTCCGACAGGTGGATCTGAAAAACTGTTTTTT
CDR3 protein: CASSPTGGSEKLFF

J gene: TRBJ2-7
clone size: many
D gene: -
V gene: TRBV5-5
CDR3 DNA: TGTGCCAGCAGCTTGGCTCAGGGCTACGAGCAGTACTTC
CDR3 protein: CASSLAQGYEQYF

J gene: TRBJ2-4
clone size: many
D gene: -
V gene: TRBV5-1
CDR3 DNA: TGCGCCAGCAGCTTAGGAGGCCAAAACATTCAGTACTTC
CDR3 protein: CASSLGGQNIQYF

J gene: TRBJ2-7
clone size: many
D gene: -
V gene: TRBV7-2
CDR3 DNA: TGTGCCAGCAGCTCCTACGAGGGCAGGGACGAGCAGTACTTC
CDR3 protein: CASSSYEGRDEQYF

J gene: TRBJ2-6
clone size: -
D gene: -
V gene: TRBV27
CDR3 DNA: TGTGCCAGCAGTTCCGTCTTATTCTCTGGGGCCAACGTCCTGACTTTC
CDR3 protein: CASSSVLFSGANVLTF

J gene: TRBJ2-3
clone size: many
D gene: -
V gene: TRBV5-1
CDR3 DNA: TGCGCCAGCAGCTTGGACCTAGTCCCCACAGATACGCAGTATTTT
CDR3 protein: CASSLDLVPTDTQYF

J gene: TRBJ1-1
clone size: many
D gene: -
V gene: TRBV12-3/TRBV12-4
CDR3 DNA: TGTGCCAGCAGTTTTGGGGCGCGCGGCACTGAAGCTTTCTTT
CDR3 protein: CASSFGARGTEAFF

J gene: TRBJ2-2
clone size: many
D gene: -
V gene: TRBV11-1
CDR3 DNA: TGTGCCAGCAGGGAAGTTGGAGCCGGGGAGCTGTTTTTT
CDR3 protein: CASREVGAGELFF

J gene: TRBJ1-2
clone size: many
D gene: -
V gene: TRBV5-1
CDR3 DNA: TGCGCCAGCAGCTTAGTGGAGCGTAGCTATGGCTACACCTTC
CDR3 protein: CASSLVERSYGYTF

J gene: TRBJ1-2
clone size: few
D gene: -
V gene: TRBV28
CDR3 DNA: TGTGCCAGCAGTCTTGGGGACTATGGCTACACCTTC
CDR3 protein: CASSLGDYGYTF

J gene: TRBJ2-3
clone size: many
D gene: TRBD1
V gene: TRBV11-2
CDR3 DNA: TGTGCCAGCAGCTTCAGGGGGTTTAACACAGATACGCAGTATTTT
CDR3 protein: CASSFRGFNTDTQYF

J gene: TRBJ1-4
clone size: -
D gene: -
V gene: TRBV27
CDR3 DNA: TGTGCCAGCAGTTTAAGTCGACGGGGCTATGAAAATCTGTTTTTT
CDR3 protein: CASSLSRRGYENLFF

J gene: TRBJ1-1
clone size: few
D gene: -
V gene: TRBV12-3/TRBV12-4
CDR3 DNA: TGTGCCAGCTCCCAGGGATGGTCTGGAGCTTTCTTT
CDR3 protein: CASSQGWSGAFF

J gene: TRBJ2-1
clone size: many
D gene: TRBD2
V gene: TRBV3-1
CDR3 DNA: TGTGCCAGCAGCCCAGTGGGACTAGCGCCAAACAATGAGCAGTTCTTC
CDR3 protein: CASSPVGLAPNNEQFF

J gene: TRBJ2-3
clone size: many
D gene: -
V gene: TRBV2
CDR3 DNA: TGTGCCAGCAGTTTCAGCACAGATACGCAGTATTTT
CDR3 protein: CASSFSTDTQYF

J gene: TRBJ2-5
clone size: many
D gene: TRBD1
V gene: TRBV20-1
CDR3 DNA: TGCAGTGCCGAAACAGGGGGACAGACCCAGTACTTC
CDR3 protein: CSAETGGQTQYF

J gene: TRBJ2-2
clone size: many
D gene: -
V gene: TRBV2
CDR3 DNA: TGTGCCAGCAAAAAACTACAGGCGGCCGGGGAGCTGTTTTTT
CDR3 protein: CASKKLQAAGELFF

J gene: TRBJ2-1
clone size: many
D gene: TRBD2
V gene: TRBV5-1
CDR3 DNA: TGCGCCAGCAGCTTGAATCGGGAGGCGGGGGGACCCAGCCATGAGCAGTTCTTC
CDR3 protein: CASSLNREAGGPSHEQFF

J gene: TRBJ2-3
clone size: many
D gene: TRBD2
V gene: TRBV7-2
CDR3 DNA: TGTGCCAGCAGCGCACTAGCGGGGGATACGCAGTATTTT
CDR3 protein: CASSALAGDTQYF

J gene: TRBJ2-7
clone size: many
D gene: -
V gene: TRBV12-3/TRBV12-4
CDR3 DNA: TGTGCCAGCAGTTTAGAAGGGACGGCCTACGAGCAGTACTTC
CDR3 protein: CASSLEGTAYEQYF

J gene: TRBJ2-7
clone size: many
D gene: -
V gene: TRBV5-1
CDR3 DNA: TGCGCCACCTCCTCGGGATCCCAGGGCGAGCAGTACTTC
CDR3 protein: CATSSGSQGEQYF

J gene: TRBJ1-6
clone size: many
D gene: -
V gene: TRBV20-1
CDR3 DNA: TGCAGTGCTAGAAGTCCCCAGAATTCACCCCTCCACTTT
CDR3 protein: CSARSPQNSPLHF

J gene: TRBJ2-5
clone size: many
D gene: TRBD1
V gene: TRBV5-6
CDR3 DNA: TGTGCCAGCAGCTACTACAGGGGGCCGGGGGAGACCCAGTACTTC
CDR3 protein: CASSYYRGPGETQYF

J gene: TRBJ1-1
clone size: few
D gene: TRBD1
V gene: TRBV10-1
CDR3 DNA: TGCGCCAGCAGTGGACAGGGGTCGTACACTGAAGCTTTCTTT
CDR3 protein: CASSGQGSYTEAFF

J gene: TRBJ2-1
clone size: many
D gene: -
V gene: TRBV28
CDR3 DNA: TGTGCCAGCTCCTTTAGGGGAAGACGCAATGAGCAGTTCTTC
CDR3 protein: CASSFRGRRNEQFF

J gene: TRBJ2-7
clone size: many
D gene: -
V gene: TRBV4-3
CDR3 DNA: TGCGCCAGCAGCCAAGAGGCAACACCCTACTCCTACGAGCAGTACTTC
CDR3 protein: CASSQEATPYSYEQYF

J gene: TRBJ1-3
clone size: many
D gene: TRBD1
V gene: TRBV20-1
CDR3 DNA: TGCAGTGCGCCGGGACAGGGAGGAAACACCATATATTTT
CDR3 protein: CSAPGQGGNTIYF

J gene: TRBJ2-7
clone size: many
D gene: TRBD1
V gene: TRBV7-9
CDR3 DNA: TGTGCCAGCAGCCCTTGGGACAGACCCTACGAGCAGTACTTC
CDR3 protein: CASSPWDRPYEQYF

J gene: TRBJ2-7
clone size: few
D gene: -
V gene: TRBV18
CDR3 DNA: TGTGCCAGCTCACCACTGTCCCGACGGTGGAGCTCCTACGAGCAGTACTTC
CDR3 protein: CASSPLSRRWSSYEQYF

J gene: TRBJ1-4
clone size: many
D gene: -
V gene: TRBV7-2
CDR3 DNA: TGTGCCTGTGCCCTCGGTATCCATAATGAAAAACTGTTTTTT
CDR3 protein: CACALGIHNEKLFF

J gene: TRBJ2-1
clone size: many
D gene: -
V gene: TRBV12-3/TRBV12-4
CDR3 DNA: TGTGCCAGCAGTTTAAGGCGGAATGAGCAGTTCTTC
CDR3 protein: CASSLRRNEQFF

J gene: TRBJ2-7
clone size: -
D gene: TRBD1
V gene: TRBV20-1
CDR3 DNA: TGCAGTGCTAGAGATGGGCGGACAGGGTGGAGCGAGCAGTACTTC
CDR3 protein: CSARDGRTGWSEQYF

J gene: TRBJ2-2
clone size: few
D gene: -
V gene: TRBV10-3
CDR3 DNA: TGTGCCATCAGCCCGGGGCTGATCTCCGGGGAGCTGTTTTTT
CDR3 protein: CAISPGLISGELFF

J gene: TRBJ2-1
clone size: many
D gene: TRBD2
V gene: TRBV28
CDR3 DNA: TGTGCCAGCAGCGGACTAGCAGGGCACAATGAGCAGTTCTTC
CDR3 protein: CASSGLAGHNEQFF

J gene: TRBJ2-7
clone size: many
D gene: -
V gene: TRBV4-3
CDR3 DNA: TGCGCCAGCAGCCAAATGAACAGAGCCTCCTACGAGCAGTACTTC
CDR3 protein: CASSQMNRASYEQYF

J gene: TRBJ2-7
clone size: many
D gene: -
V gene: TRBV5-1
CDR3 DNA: TGCGCCAGCAGCCCCTCCGGGACCGAAGCCTACGAGCAGTACTTC
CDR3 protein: CASSPSGTEAYEQYF

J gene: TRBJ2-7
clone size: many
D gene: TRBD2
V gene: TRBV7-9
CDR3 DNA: TGTGCCAGCAGCCAAGGGACTAGAAGTAATTCCTACGAGCAGTACTTC
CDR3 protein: CASSQGTRSNSYEQYF

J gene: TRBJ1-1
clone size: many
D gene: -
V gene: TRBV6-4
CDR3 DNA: TGTGCCAGCAGTGAGGAATTTGGTATTGGGAACACTGAAGCTTTCTTT
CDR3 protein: CASSEEFGIGNTEAFF

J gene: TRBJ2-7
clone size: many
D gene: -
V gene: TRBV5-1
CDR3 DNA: TGCGCCAGCAGCTTCTTGGGGCTTTCGTCCTCCTACGAGCAGTACTTC
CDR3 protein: CASSFLGLSSSYEQYF

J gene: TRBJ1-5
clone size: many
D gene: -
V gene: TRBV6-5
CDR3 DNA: TGTGCCAGCAGTCACGGGACAATGGGAGATCAGCCCCAGCATTTT
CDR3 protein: CASSHGTMGDQPQHF

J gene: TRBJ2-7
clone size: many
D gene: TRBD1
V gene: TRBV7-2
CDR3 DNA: TGTGCCAGCAGCTTAGAGTGGGGGACAGCCTACGAGCAGTACTTC
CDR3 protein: CASSLEWGTAYEQYF

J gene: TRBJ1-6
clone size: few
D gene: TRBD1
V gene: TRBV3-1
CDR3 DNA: TGTGCCAGCAGCCCTCCGGGACAGAAGGCTAATTCACCCCTCCACTTT
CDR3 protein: CASSPPGQKANSPLHF

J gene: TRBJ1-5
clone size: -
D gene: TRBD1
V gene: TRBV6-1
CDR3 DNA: TGTGTCAGCAGTCTCCGGACAGGGGGTAGCAATCAGCCCCAGCATTTT
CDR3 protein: CVSSLRTGGSNQPQHF

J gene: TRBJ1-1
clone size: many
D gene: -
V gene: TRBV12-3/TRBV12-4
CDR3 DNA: TGTGCCAGCAGTTTACAGCCCCAGGGTAACACTGAAGCTTTCTTT
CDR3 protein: CASSLQPQGNTEAFF

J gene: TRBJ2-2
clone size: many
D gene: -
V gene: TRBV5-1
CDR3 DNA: TGCGCCAGCGCTAGACCCGCGAACACCGGGGAGCTGTTTTTT
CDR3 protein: CASARPANTGELFF

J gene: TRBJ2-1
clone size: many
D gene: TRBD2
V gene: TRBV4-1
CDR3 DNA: TGCGCCAGCAGCTTAGCGGGGGATGAGCAGTTCTTC
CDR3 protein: CASSLAGDEQFF

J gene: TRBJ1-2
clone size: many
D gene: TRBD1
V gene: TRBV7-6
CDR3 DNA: TGTGCCAGCAGCCTTAGGCAGGGGGTACATGGCTACACCTTC
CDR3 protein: CASSLRQGVHGYTF